A single sample is the source of the 19 T cell receptor beta chains below, sequenced in a study of T cell repertoires in cytomegalovirus infection. TCRdb reprocessed the reads with MiXCR, giving one entry per CDR3 protein. Here the sample spans more than 150,000 distinct CDR3 sequences, over 25% being singletons. The specimen sequenced was PBMCs. The receptors here all came from a human donor in good health (CMV status not recorded). Some clones in this sample may be carry-over from other donors' samples.

This clonotype was observed a handful of times. This sequence joins TRBV4-1 and TRBJ1-3; tentative D call: TRBD1 (6 bases). V was cut by 4 bases and J by 3 bases, with 13 bases left in between. The CDR3 length is 15 residues. From germline, CDR1 is MGHRA and CDR2 YSYEKL. The CDR3 DNA is TGCGCCAGCAGCCTCATGGGGGGCGATGGAAACACCATATATTTT. Translating gives CASSLMGGDGNTIYF.

J is TRBJ1-1 and V is TRBV6-2 or TRBV6-3; D is unresolved. The V end lost 8 bases, the J end lost 11 bases, and 15 bases lay between the germline ends. Per the germline V gene, CDR1 is MNHEY and CDR2 is SVGEGT. This CDR3 is 11 amino acids long. CDR3 amino acids: CASALEGAAFF. The CDR3 nucleotides read TGTGCCAGCGCCTTAGAGGGCGCGGCTTTCTTT.

This clonotype appeared a single time. The V call is TRBV10-3, the J call TRBJ2-1, with TRBD2 identical over 8 bases. The CDR3 runs 16 residues. V was clipped by 4 bases and J by 8 bases; unmatched bases: 13. The germline V gene encodes CDR1 ENHRY and CDR2 SYGVKD. DNA of the CDR3: TGTGCCATCAGTGGCGGAACGGGGGGGCCTTGGGATGAGCAGTTCTTC. Amino acid sequence: CAISGGTGGPWDEQFF.

The chain carries TRBV20-1 and TRBJ1-6, with 7 bases lining up with TRBD1. CDR1 is DFQATT and CDR2 is SNEGSKA in the germline V gene (reference sequence). Trimming at V came to 6 bases and at J to 10 bases, leaving 9 bases not matched to a gene. This CDR3 is built from 13 residues. CDR3 loop: CSASGTARSPLHF. Here the CDR3 DNA reads TGCAGTGCCTCCGGGACAGCCAGGTCACCCCTCCACTTT.

At least ten counts were recorded for this clonotype. The chain links TRBV7-2 to TRBJ2-1; 7 positions match TRBD2. The J segment lost 6 bases and the V segment lost 1 base, leaving 9 bases of the junction unmatched. Germline V CDR1 and CDR2: SGHTA, FQGNSA. The CDR3 covers 16 residues. Written as DNA, the CDR3 is TGTGCCAGCAGCTTAGGGCGCTCGGGGGGTGGCAATGAGCAGTTCTTC. The encoded protein is CASSLGRSGGGNEQFF.

Concerning this clonotype itself: This may come from a read error, since a much larger clone is one base off. V gene TRBV5-1 combines with J gene TRBJ2-7; possibly TRBD1 for D (6 bases). The length of the CDR3 is 14 residues. V lost 0 bases and J 2 bases, leaving 9 bases between the germline ends. Germline assignment: CDR1 SGHRS and CDR2 YFSETQ. The CDR3 DNA reads TGCGCCAGCAGCTTGGGGGACAAAACCTACGAGCAGTACTTC. Translation gives CASSLGDKTYEQYF.

The rearrangement uses TRBV3-1 and TRBJ2-7; D may correspond to TRBD1 or TRBD2 (5 bases each). The CDR3 covers 12 residues. V was shortened by 5 bases and J by 6 bases, with 11 bases between the two germline ends. Germline V gives CDR1 LGHDT, CDR2 YNNKEL (reference sequence). The DNA of the CDR3 is TGTGCCAGCAGCTCCCGGGACGGCGAGCAGTACTTC. Its protein product is CASSSRDGEQYF.

This chain joins TRBV12-3 or TRBV12-4 and TRBJ1-2; D ambiguous. This CDR3 comprises 13 residues. Trimming left V 5 bases short and J 4 bases short, with 11 bases between. The chain's CDR3 is CASSLSATYGYTF. The DNA of the CDR3 is TGTGCCAGCAGTCTTTCCGCTACCTATGGCTACACCTTC.

The chain links TRBV12-5 to TRBJ1-2; 8 bases fit TRBD1. The germline V gene has CDR1 LGHNT and CDR2 FRNRAP. The CDR3 extends over 14 amino acids. Trimming took 5 bases from V and 4 from J; bases not matched to a gene: 6. CDR3 residues: CASGGDRYRYGYTF. CDR3 nucleotide sequence: TGTGCTAGTGGTGGGGACAGGTACCGCTATGGCTACACCTTC.

The V call is TRBV6-6, the J call TRBJ2-6; no clear D gene. The germline V gene encodes CDR1 MNHNY and CDR2 SVGAGI (reference sequence). Trimming took 11 bases from V and 4 from J, leaving 12 bases between them. The CDR3 has 13 residues. The CDR3 loop reads CAAKKEGANVLTF. The CDR3 coding sequence is TGTGCCGCAAAAAAGGAAGGGGCCAACGTCCTGACTTTC.

The V and J genes are TRBV7-4 and TRBJ2-7, with D possibly being TRBD1 or TRBD2 (5 bases each). Trimming removed 5 bases at V and 6 bases at J, with 17 bases between. The germline V gene encodes CDR1 SGHVT and CDR2 SQSDAQ. The CDR3 is 14 residues long. CDR3 DNA sequence: TGTGCCAGCAGCCCGGGGCTCCAGCCGGGCGAGCAGTACTTC. Translation gives CASSPGLQPGEQYF.

This clonotype appeared a few times. The chain couples TRBV9 to TRBJ1-3, with D unresolved. There are 14 residues in the CDR3. V gave up 0 bases and J gave up 4 bases, with 8 bases separating them. Germline loops: CDR1 SGDLS, CDR2 YYNGEE. The CDR3 loop reads CASSVEGMGNTIYF. In nucleotides, the CDR3 is TGTGCCAGCAGCGTAGAAGGAATGGGAAACACCATATATTTT.

This clonotype was detected ten times or more. V gene TRBV7-3 combines with J gene TRBJ1-6, with 8 nucleotides matching TRBD1. The length of the CDR3 is 15 residues. CDR1 and CDR2 (germline): SGHTA, FQGTGA. V trimming: 4 bases; J trimming: 5 bases; junction bases outside the gene matches: 4. CDR3 region: CASSSTGADNSPLHF. CDR3 nucleotides: TGTGCCAGCAGCTCGACAGGGGCGGATAATTCACCCCTCCACTTT.

CDR3 in DNA: TGTGCCAGCAGTTACGGGGGGAACCCCTACGAGCAGTACTTC. It is translated as CASSYGGNPYEQYF. The V gene is TRBV6-1, the J gene TRBJ2-7, with TRBD2 matching 7 bases. The junction had 6 bases not matched to a gene; V was cut back by 5 bases and J by 2 bases. This CDR3 contains 14 residues. CDR1 MNHNS and CDR2 SASEGT come from the germline V gene.

The chain is built from TRBV5-4 and TRBJ1-2; the D gene is possibly TRBD1 (5 bases). CDR3 length: 14 residues. Trimming cost V 1 base and J 8 bases, with 15 bases left between them. Germline CDR1 and CDR2: SGHNT and YYREEE (reference sequence). Written as DNA, the CDR3 is TGTGCCAGCAGCTTGATGACAGATCCTGTCGGCTACACCTTC. It translates to CASSLMTDPVGYTF.

This clonotype was seen more than once but under ten times. The rearrangement uses TRBV4-1 and TRBJ2-4; 8 nucleotides align to TRBD2. Germline values: CDR1 MGHRA, CDR2 YSYEKL. This CDR3 is built from 17 residues. Losses at the gene ends were 4 bases for V and 0 bases for J; bases not matched to a gene: 8. CDR3 DNA: TGCGCCAGCAGCCCAATTGAGCGGGGGCTAGCCAAAAACATTCAGTACTTC. It is translated as CASSPIERGLAKNIQYF.

In this sample, this clonotype turned up a few times. The V and J genes are TRBV6-1 and TRBJ2-5; 10 bases are shared with TRBD1. Germline CDR1 MNHNS, CDR2 SASEGT. This CDR3 has 14 amino acids. J lost 5 bases, V lost 3 bases, and 3 bases had no gene match. This CDR3 reads CASSESGQGETQYF. In DNA, the CDR3 is TGTGCCAGCAGTGAGTCGGGACAGGGGGAGACCCAGTACTTC.

This clonotype was found a few times. The V gene is TRBV11-2, the J gene TRBJ2-3; D is tentatively TRBD1 or TRBD2 (5 bases each). The CDR3 is 14 amino acids. Trimming removed 4 bases at V and 5 bases at J, with 13 bases between. Germline V gene data show CDR1 as SGHAT and CDR2 as FQNNGV. CDR3 amino acids: CASSWRGARDTQYF. The CDR3 DNA reads as TGTGCCAGCAGCTGGAGAGGGGCAAGAGATACGCAGTATTTT.

In this sample, this clonotype turned up a few times. The chain links TRBV7-2 to TRBJ2-1; the match to TRBD2 covers 7 bases. V was pared by 0 bases and J by 9 bases, with 5 bases of the junction left unmatched. Germline V gene sequence: CDR1 SGHTA, CDR2 FQGNSA. This CDR3 is built from 14 residues. The CDR3 coding sequence is TGTGCCAGCAGCTTAGCCGTCGGGGAGGGTGAGCAGTTCTTC. Its translation: CASSLAVGEGEQFF.